This TCR beta chain was sequenced in a study of blood T cell repertoires in COVID-19. The assay was immunoSEQ multiplex PCR, and TCRdb's table has in-frame clones only and misses some. The sample includes hundreds of thousands of clones, 85% seen only once; the top ten take approximately 1.9%. V was clipped by 3 bases and J by 2 bases, with 17 bases between them. Looked up from germline, CDR1 is SGDLS and CDR2 is YYNGEE. There are 16 residues in the CDR3. The chain is built from TRBV9 and TRBJ1-1; a possible D gene is TRBD1 (5 bases). This receptor was identified in a woman under 40 who had been exposed to COVID-19. Sequencing input: PBMCs or T cells enriched from blood (not recorded which). The CDR3 nucleotides are TGTGCCAGCAGCGAGGGGATGGGACTGGCAAACACTGAAGCTTTCTTT. This sequence encodes CASSEGMGLANTEAFF.